This T cell receptor beta chain was captured by sequencing in a study of shared clonotypes between healthy human individuals (TCRdb year 2020). Broadly, across the study: The cohort comprised two women and a few men aged 18 to 49 years. For each donor, CD4 naive and CD4 memory were each given three plates, CD8 naive was given two plates, and CD8 memory was given one plate. Blood TCR repertoires of a handful of healthy adults were deeply sequenced to estimate repertoire size and the extent of clonotype sharing between individuals. To increase sequencing depth and limit assay-specific biases, different laboratories used diverse techniques to prepare libraries and sequence TCR repertoires. Per donor, leukapheresis produced somewhere between about 0.94 and 9.5 billion PBMCs.

Using the deep immunoSEQ assay, TCR CDR3 regions were amplified from genomic DNA by multiplex PCR. For each cell subset, the extracted genomic DNA was distributed evenly across all wells of several immunoSEQ 96-well plates, and each plate served as one replicate. For sorted subsets, roughly 190 ng of genomic DNA, equivalent to 25,000 to 30,000 T cell genomes, went into each replicate PCR. The purified libraries were quantified using a Qubit 3.0 fluorometer, sized with a Bioanalyzer 2100, and then quantified again using the KAPA Library Quantification kit. A separate single-read 150-cycle Illumina NextSeq 550 flow cell was used to sequence each immunoSEQ 96-well plate. For the original study's pipeline: Because the immunoSEQ output held only junctional sequences and lacked quality scores, the filtering could not match the filtering applied to full-length reads. To assign V/J genes and CDR3, sequences were annotated against IMGT germline references using PyIR, a Python wrapper for IgBLAST v1.9. Any read was removed if the V/J assignment was weak (E-value above 1e-6), the CDR3 was missing, or the read contained stop codons, out-of-frame junctions, or ambiguous translated residues. V3J clonotypes were defined by identical inferred V gene, J gene, and CDR3 amino acid sequence. To compute the percentage overlap between repertoires, the number of shared unique clonotypes was divided by the size of the smaller repertoire. Repertoire richness was assessed with RTK rarefaction, the Chao1 estimator, and Recon v2.1 estimates of unobserved clonotypes. Generation probabilities were computed with OLGA for all TCRbeta clonotypes obtained by the gDNA method from a handful of donors. TCRdb carries this immuneACCESS record with in-frame sequences only. Its versions omit some clonotypes, under half of them owing to an unresolved V gene in the studies checked, with the rest unexplained. V and J calls and clone size are copied from that table; D and trimming were computed from the DNA. The table for this sample lists 2 million to 2.5 million clones; 90% to 96% of them were counted only once. The ten largest clones represent roughly 0.13% of the sample.

The donors were healthy, HIV-negative adults who had no recently reported acute infections or vaccinations. Only Caucasian adults living in Nashville, Tennessee, USA were represented among the donors. CD4+ T cells were enriched by magnetic negative selection; naive cells were then positively selected on CD45RA, and the negative fraction formed the memory subset. Blood was obtained by leukapheresis, after which PBMCs were separated by Ficoll-Histopaque density gradient centrifugation and cryopreserved in liquid nitrogen vapor phase. Analytical flow cytometry was used to check the purity and quantity of each magnetically sorted T cell population. From each sorted fraction, genomic DNA was isolated and quantified by UV absorbance on a Nanodrop 2000c. What the study reported, not specific to this receptor: Pairwise subsampling indicated that sequencing depth was expected to affect the degree of clonotype sharing among donors. Approximately 5% of naive CD4, 3.5% of naive CD8, approximately 2% of memory CD4, and approximately 0.39% of memory CD8 clonotypes were shared across several donors. Naive subsets generally had larger estimated clonotype richness than memory subsets. Incomplete sequencing was indicated by rarefaction of sorted-subset datasets, despite the large sequencing depth. Clonotypes shared by all four sorted-subset donors showed higher generation probabilities than non-shared clonotypes. Sampling was limited to blood, and TCR repertoires in tissue likely differ from TCR repertoires in blood. Because the study included only a small number of donors, the genetic and exposure-history diversity represented was limited.

Relative to germline, V is missing 5 bases and J is missing 1 base, with 5 bases of the junction outside any gene match. From the germline V gene, CDR1 is SNHLY and CDR2 is FYNNEI. The CDR3 runs 14 amino acids, cysteine and phenylalanine included. The sequence is cut down to CDR3 DNA, 42 bases in frame from base 1. With regard to this clone: No antigen is known for it. No per-base quality is available; no much larger clone lies one base away.

This clonotype was sampled from a man aged 18 to 30 in good health. Sequences were obtained from naive CD4+ T cells sorted from blood. The label giving this sample's cell subset or site can be read as: CD45RA+ positively selected. The sequence joins TRBV2 to TRBJ2-7; 7 middle bases align to TRBD1. The CDR3 region has the sequence CASSRTGNSYEQYF. In nucleotides, the sequence is TGTGCCAGCAGTCGGACAGGCAATTCCTACGAGCAGTACTTC.